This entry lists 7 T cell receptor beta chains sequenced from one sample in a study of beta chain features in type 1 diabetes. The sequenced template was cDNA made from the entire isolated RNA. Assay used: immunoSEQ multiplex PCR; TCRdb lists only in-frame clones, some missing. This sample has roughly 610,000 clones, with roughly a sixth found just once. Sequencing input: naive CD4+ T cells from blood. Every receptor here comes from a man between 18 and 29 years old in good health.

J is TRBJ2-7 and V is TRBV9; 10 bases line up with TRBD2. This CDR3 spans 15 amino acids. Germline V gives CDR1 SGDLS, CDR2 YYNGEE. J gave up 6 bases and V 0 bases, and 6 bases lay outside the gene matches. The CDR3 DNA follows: TGTGCCAGCAGCGTAGCAGGCCTAGCGGGAGCCGAGCAGTACTTC. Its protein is CASSVAGLAGAEQYF.

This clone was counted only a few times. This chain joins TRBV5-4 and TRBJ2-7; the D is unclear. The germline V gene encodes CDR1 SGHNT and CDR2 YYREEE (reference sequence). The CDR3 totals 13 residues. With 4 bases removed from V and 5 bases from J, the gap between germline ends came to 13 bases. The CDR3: CASSPGPLDEQYF. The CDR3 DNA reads TGTGCCAGCAGCCCTGGGCCCTTGGACGAGCAGTACTTC.

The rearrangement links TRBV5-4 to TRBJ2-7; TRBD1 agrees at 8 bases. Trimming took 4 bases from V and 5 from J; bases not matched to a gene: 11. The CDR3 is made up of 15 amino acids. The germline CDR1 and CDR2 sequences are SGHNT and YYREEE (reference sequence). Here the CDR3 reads CASSERDRKSDEQYF. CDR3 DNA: TGTGCCAGCAGCGAAAGGGACAGGAAATCTGACGAGCAGTACTTC.

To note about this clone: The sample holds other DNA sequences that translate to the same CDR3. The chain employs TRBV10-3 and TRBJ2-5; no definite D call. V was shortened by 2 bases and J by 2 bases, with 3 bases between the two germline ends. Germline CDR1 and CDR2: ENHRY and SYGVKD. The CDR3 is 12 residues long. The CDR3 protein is CAISERQETQYF. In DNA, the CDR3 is TGTGCCATCAGTGAGAGGCAAGAGACCCAGTACTTC.

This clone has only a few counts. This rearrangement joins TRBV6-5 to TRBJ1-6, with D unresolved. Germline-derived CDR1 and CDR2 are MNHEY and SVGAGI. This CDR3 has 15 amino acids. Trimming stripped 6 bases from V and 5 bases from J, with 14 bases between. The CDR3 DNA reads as TGTGCCAGCAGCCGCATGGCCGGGGATAATTCACCCCTCCACTTT. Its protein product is CASSRMAGDNSPLHF.

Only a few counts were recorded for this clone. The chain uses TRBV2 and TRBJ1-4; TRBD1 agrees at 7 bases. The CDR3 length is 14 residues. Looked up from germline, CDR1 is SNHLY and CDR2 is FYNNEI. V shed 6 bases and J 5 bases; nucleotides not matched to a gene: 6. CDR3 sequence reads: CASSGQERNEKLFF. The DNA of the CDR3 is TGTGCCAGCAGCGGACAGGAACGGAATGAAAAACTGTTTTTT.

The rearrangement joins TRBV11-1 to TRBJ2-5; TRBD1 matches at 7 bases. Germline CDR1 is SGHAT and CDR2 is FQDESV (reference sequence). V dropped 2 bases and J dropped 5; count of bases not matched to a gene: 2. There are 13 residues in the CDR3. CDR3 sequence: CASSLTGAETQYF. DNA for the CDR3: TGTGCCAGCAGCTTAACAGGGGCCGAGACCCAGTACTTC. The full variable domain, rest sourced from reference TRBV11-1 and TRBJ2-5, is EAEVAQSPRYKITEKSQAVAFWCDPISGHATLYWYRQILGQGPELLVQFQDESVVDDSQLPKDRFSAERLKGVDSTLKIQPAELGDSAMYLCASSLTGAETQYFGPGTRLLVL.